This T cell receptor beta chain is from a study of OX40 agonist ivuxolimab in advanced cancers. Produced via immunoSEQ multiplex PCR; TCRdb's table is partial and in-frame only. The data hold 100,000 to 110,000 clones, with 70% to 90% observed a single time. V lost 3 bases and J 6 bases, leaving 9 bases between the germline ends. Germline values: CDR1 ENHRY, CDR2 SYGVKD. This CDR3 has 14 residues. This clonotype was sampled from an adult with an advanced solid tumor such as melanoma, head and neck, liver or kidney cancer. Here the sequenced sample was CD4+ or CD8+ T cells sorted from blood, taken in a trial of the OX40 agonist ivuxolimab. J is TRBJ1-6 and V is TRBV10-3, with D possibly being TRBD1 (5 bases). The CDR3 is CAISEPGFNSPLHF. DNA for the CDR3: TGTGCCATCAGTGAACCAGGGTTTAATTCACCCCTCCACTTT.